The 14 T cell receptor beta chains in this list originate from one sample, sequenced in a study of blood T cell repertoires in COVID-19. The data were produced by immunoSEQ multiplex PCR, yet TCRdb's version contains in-frame clones alone and is incomplete. The sample records 200,000 to 250,000 clones, approximately 84% being singletons. The specimen sequenced was peripheral blood. All receptors come from a woman of 80 years or more with acute or convalescent COVID-19.

The chain is built from TRBV6-5 and TRBJ1-2; 8 bases are shared with TRBD1. CDR3 size: 13 residues. Trimming cost V 6 bases and J 8 bases; bases outside gene matches: 8. Germline-derived CDR1 and CDR2 are MNHEY and SVGAGI. In DNA form, the CDR3 reads TGTGCCAGCAGAGACAGGGGTGGGAGCGGCTACACCTTC. Protein product: CASRDRGGSGYTF.

This chain uses TRBV28 with TRBJ2-3; D perhaps matches TRBD2 (6 bases). Trimming pared 4 bases from V and 1 base from J, leaving 18 bases between. The CDR3 runs to 17 residues. Germline V gene data show CDR1 as MDHEN and CDR2 as SYDVKM. The CDR3 loop is CASSSHLTSFGTDTQYF. Written as DNA, the CDR3 is TGTGCCAGCAGTTCCCACCTCACTAGCTTTGGCACAGATACGCAGTATTTT. Filled out from reference TRBV28 and TRBJ2-3, the complete variable domain reads DVKVTQSSRYLVKRTGEKVFLECVQDMDHENMFWYRQDPGLGLRLIYFSYDVKMKEKGDIPEGYSVSREKKERFSLILESASTNQTSMYLCASSSHLTSFGTDTQYFGPGTRLTVL.

This clone showed up just a few times. The V call is TRBV6-2 or TRBV6-3, the J call TRBJ2-7, with D possibly TRBD1 on 6 matching bases. In germline, CDR1 is MNHEY, CDR2 SVGEGT. The ends were cut back, 3 bases at V and 3 bases at J, with 9 bases in the middle. This CDR3 comprises 13 residues. The CDR3 loop is CASSYGTHYEQYF. CDR3 nucleotides: TGTGCCAGCAGTTATGGGACACACTACGAGCAGTACTTC.

The chain carries TRBV30 and TRBJ1-4, with D possibly being TRBD1 (5 bases). Deletions cut 3 bases from V and 5 bases from J, with 10 bases between. Germline lookup yields CDR1 GTSNPN and CDR2 SVGIG (reference sequence). The length of the CDR3 is 13 residues. CDR3 bases: TGTGCCTGGAGCCGACAGCCAAATGAAAAACTGTTTTTT. As protein: CAWSRQPNEKLFF. Filled out from reference TRBV30 and TRBJ1-4, the complete variable domain reads SQTIHQWPATLVQPVGSPLSLECTVEGTSNPNLYWYRQAAGRGLQLLFYSVGIGQISSEVPQNLSASRPQDRQFILSSKKLLLSDSGFYLCAWSRQPNEKLFFGSGTQLSVL.

This clone was found once. The chain is built from TRBV5-4 and TRBJ2-7, with D uncertain. With 5 bases removed from V and 0 bases from J, the gap between germline ends came to 12 bases. Germline V gene lookup returns CDR1 SGHNT and CDR2 YYREEE (reference sequence). CDR3 length: 14 amino acids. CDR3 sequence (DNA): TGTGCCAGCAGGTCCGCTTCTAGCTCCTACGAGCAGTACTTC. Protein sequence: CASRSASSSYEQYF.

This clone was observed a single time. The CDR3 bases are TGCAGTGCTAGTAGGGGGAGCTCCTACAATGAGCAGTTCTTC. It yields the protein CSASRGSSYNEQFF. The J gene is TRBJ2-1, the V gene TRBV20-1, with D possibly TRBD1 on 6 matching bases. Per the germline V gene, CDR1 is DFQATT and CDR2 is SNEGSKA (reference sequence). With 3 bases removed from V and 0 bases from J, the gap between germline ends came to 9 bases. The CDR3 is 14 amino acids.

V gene TRBV27 combines with J gene TRBJ1-5; possible D gene TRBD1, 6 bases. V lost 3 bases and J lost 0, with 21 bases in between. The CDR3 extends over 19 amino acids. CDR1 is MNHEY and CDR2 is SMNVEV in the germline V gene (reference sequence). CDR3 sequence: CASSLRGQKGLYSNQPQHF. The CDR3 DNA is TGTGCCAGCAGTTTGAGGGGACAAAAGGGGCTATATAGCAATCAGCCCCAGCATTTT.

V usage is TRBV13 and J usage is TRBJ1-6; no clear D gene. V lost 1 base to trimming and J lost 4 bases, with 14 bases between them. This CDR3 has 17 residues. Germline CDR1 reads PRHDT; CDR2 reads FYEKMQ (reference sequence). This CDR3 reads CASSLAAQTGYNSPLHF. CDR3 coding DNA: TGTGCCAGCAGCTTAGCGGCCCAAACGGGGTATAATTCACCCCTCCACTTT. Drawing the rest from reference TRBV13 and TRBJ1-6, the complete variable domain is AAGVIQSPRHLIKEKRETATLKCYPIPRHDTVYWYQQGPGQDPQFLISFYEKMQSDKGSIPDRFSAQQFSDYHSELNMSSLELGDSALYFCASSLAAQTGYNSPLHFGNGTRLTVT.

The V and J genes are TRBV9 and TRBJ1-6; maybe TRBD1 (5 bases). The CDR3 runs to 13 residues. The V end lost 5 bases, the J end lost 7 bases, and 10 bases lay between the germline ends. CDR1 is SGDLS, CDR2 YYNGEE, per germline. CDR3 coding DNA: TGTGCCAGCAGGGAGGAGGGGAATTCACCCCTCCACTTT. Protein: CASREEGNSPLHF.

The chain is built from TRBV5-8 and TRBJ1-1; D is ambiguous. V lost 0 bases and J 0 bases, leaving 12 bases between the germline ends. The CDR3 is made up of 16 amino acids. Germline CDR1 and CDR2: SGHTS and YDEGEE. The CDR3 region has the DNA TGTGCCAGCAGCTTGGGGCCGACACTCATGAACACTGAAGCTTTCTTT. Amino acid sequence: CASSLGPTLMNTEAFF.

In DNA, the CDR3 is TGTGCCAGCAGCCAGGAGGCCAGGATGGGCGAAAAACTGTTTTTT. Residues: CASSQEARMGEKLFF. V usage is TRBV7-9 and J usage is TRBJ1-4, with D uncertain. Germline assignment: CDR1 SEHNR and CDR2 FQNEAQ (reference sequence). CDR3 size: 15 residues. V gave up 5 bases and J gave up 8 bases, with 18 bases separating them.

This clone was counted between two and nine times. The chain has TRBV21-1 and TRBJ2-7; no DNA check was done on the table's D call, TRBD1. TRBV21-1 is a pseudogene. This CDR3 comprises 15 residues. DNA for the CDR3: TGTGCCAGCAGGAAGGGGGTGGGCAGGGTCTACGAGCAGTACTTC. Residues: CASRKGVGRVYEQYF.

The chain uses TRBV12-5 and TRBJ2-7; tentative D call: TRBD1 (6 bases). The CDR3 covers 14 residues. Germline V gene lookup returns CDR1 LGHNT and CDR2 FRNRAP. V was pared by 2 bases and J by 1 base, with 9 bases between. CDR3 in amino acids: CASGLQGWSYEQYF. The CDR3 DNA sequence: TGTGCTAGTGGTTTGCAGGGGTGGTCCTACGAGCAGTACTTC.

The chain links TRBV5-1 to TRBJ1-5, with D possibly matching TRBD1 (5 bases). Germline loops: CDR1 SGHRS, CDR2 YFSETQ. This CDR3 is 14 amino acids long. Trimming removed 2 bases at V and 4 bases at J, with 10 bases between. This CDR3 reads CASSLDSLNQPQHF. In nucleotides, the CDR3 is TGCGCCAGCAGCTTAGACAGCCTAAATCAGCCCCAGCATTTT.